The table lists the clone carrying this T cell receptor (beta chain) with many counts. CDR3 length: 15 amino acids. V shed 3 bases and J shed 7 bases, with 15 bases lying between them. CDR1 is SNHLY and CDR2 is FYNNEI in the germline V gene. This entry belongs to a study of blood T cell repertoires in COVID-19. Study at large: Collection of acute and convalescent COVID-19 samples took place in the United States, Italy and Spain. Sources were T cells, B-cell-depleted T cells, or PBMCs; the material itself was cDNA or gDNA.

How the authors handled the data: Counts of nucleated cells, estimated from reference gene primer amplification, were obtained. TCRdb keeps only in-frame clones here, not all; method: immunoSEQ multiplex PCR. That table gives V, J and clone size, and the DNA gave D and trimming. The sample records 90,000 to 120,000 clones, approximately 81% being singletons. The J gene is TRBJ1-4, the V gene TRBV2; possible D gene TRBD1, 5 bases. The TCR sequence derives from a human donor in a cohort sampled during active COVID-19. Sequenced material: peripheral blood. The CDR3 nucleotides read TGTGCCAGCAGTGAGTTAGTAGGAGGGGCTGAAAAACTGTTTTTT. This codes for CASSELVGGAEKLFF.